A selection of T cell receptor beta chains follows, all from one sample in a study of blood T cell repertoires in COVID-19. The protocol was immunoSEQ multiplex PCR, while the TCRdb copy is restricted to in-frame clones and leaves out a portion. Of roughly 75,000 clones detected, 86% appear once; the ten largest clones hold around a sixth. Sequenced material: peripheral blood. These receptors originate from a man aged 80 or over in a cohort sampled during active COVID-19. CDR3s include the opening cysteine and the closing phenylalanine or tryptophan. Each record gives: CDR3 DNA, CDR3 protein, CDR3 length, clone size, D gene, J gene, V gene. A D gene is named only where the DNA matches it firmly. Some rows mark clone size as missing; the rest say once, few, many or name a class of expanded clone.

DNA: TGTGCCAGCAGCACCCTCGGCGCGGCGGGGGAGCAGTTCTTC
CDR3: CASSTLGAAGEQFF
length: 14
size: -
D: -
J: TRBJ2-1
V: TRBV3-1/TRBV3-2

DNA: TGTGCCTGGAGTAGGGAGGGCTTGAACACTGAAGCTTTCTTT
CDR3: CAWSREGLNTEAFF
length: 14
size: -
D: -
J: TRBJ1-1
V: TRBV30

DNA: TGCGCCAGTGAGCGGGGGTTGAACACCGGGGAGCTGTTTTTT
CDR3: CASERGLNTGELFF
length: 14
size: -
D: TRBD2
J: TRBJ2-2
V: TRBV5-1

DNA: TGTGCCAGCAGCCTTGTTCGAGGTGAGCAGTTCTTC
CDR3: CASSLVRGEQFF
length: 12
size: few
D: -
J: TRBJ2-1
V: TRBV6-2/TRBV6-3

DNA: TGTGCCAGCAGCGTAAAGGCAGGGGGTCCTAATGAAAAACTGTTTTTT
CDR3: CASSVKAGGPNEKLFF
length: 16
size: few
D: TRBD1
J: TRBJ1-4
V: TRBV9

DNA: TGCGCCAGCAGCTTGGGGCAGGCGAACTATGGCTACACCTTC
CDR3: CASSLGQANYGYTF
length: 14
size: -
D: -
J: TRBJ1-2
V: TRBV5-1

DNA: TGTGCCAGCAGTGAATACGGGGGAATGAACACTGAAGCTTTCTTT
CDR3: CASSEYGGMNTEAFF
length: 15
size: -
D: -
J: TRBJ1-1
V: TRBV25-1

DNA: TGCGCCAGCAGCTTGGATGAGGGCACTGAAGCTTTCTTT
CDR3: CASSLDEGTEAFF
length: 13
size: once
D: -
J: TRBJ1-1
V: TRBV5-1

DNA: TGTGCCAGTAGTATGCCCCCCACGTCTACCACTGAAGCTTTCTTT
CDR3: CASSMPPTSTTEAFF
length: 15
size: -
D: -
J: TRBJ1-1
V: TRBV19

DNA: TGTGCCATAGGGACTAGAGGGTATGAGCAGTTCTTC
CDR3: CAIGTRGYEQFF
length: 12
size: -
D: TRBD2
J: TRBJ2-1
V: TRBV19

DNA: TGTGCCAGCAGCCCCGGGACAGGCAGCACAGATACGCAGTATTTT
CDR3: CASSPGTGSTDTQYF
length: 15
size: -
D: TRBD1
J: TRBJ2-3
V: TRBV11-3

DNA: TGTGCCAGCAGCCTCAGGGGTGGCGTCCTGACTTTC
CDR3: CASSLRGGVLTF
length: 12
size: -
D: -
J: TRBJ2-6
V: TRBV3-1/TRBV3-2

DNA: TGTGCCAGCACCACAACCGGGACAGACAATCAGCCCCAGCATTTT
CDR3: CASTTTGTDNQPQHF
length: 15
size: -
D: TRBD1
J: TRBJ1-5
V: TRBV7-2

DNA: TGCGCCAGCAGTCAAAAATGGACAGGGGTTAGCTCACCCCTCCACTTT
CDR3: CASSQKWTGVSSPLHF
length: 16
size: -
D: TRBD1
J: TRBJ1-6
V: TRBV23-1

DNA: TGTGCCAGTAGTATAGCTGGCGGCTATAGCAATCAGCCCCAGCATTTT
CDR3: CASSIAGGYSNQPQHF
length: 16
size: -
D: -
J: TRBJ1-5
V: TRBV19

DNA: TGTGCCAGCAGTTACTCCTATAGCACTGAAGCTTTCTTT
CDR3: CASSYSYSTEAFF
length: 13
size: -
D: -
J: TRBJ1-1
V: TRBV6-6

DNA: TGTGCCACCAGTGATTCCAGGAATGAGCAGTTCTTC
CDR3: CATSDSRNEQFF
length: 12
size: -
D: -
J: TRBJ2-1
V: TRBV24-1

DNA: TGCAGCGTCGGAACAGATTATGGCTACACCTTC
CDR3: CSVGTDYGYTF
length: 11
size: -
D: -
J: TRBJ1-2
V: TRBV29-1

DNA: TGTGCCAGCAGCATACAGGGCACAGATACGCAGTATTTT
CDR3: CASSIQGTDTQYF
length: 13
size: -
D: -
J: TRBJ2-3
V: TRBV5-4

DNA: TGTGCTAGTGGTTTGGTACAGGGGACAGGGTACACCGGGGAGCTGTTTTTT
CDR3: CASGLVQGTGYTGELFF
length: 17
size: -
D: TRBD1
J: TRBJ2-2
V: TRBV12-5

DNA: TGTGCCAGCAGCTTGGGGGGAGGCGGCAATCAGCCCCAGCATTTT
CDR3: CASSLGGGGNQPQHF
length: 15
size: -
D: -
J: TRBJ1-5
V: TRBV7-3

DNA: TGTGCCAGCAGCCGAATGACAGGTTTGAACACTGAAGCTTTCTTT
CDR3: CASSRMTGLNTEAFF
length: 15
size: -
D: -
J: TRBJ1-1
V: TRBV11-2

DNA: TGTGCCAGCAGCTTAGCGCCGGGACAGGGATATGGCTACACCTTC
CDR3: CASSLAPGQGYGYTF
length: 15
size: once
D: TRBD1
J: TRBJ1-2
V: TRBV7-2

DNA: TGTGCCAGCAGCCCGACAGGGCAGAGCTCCTACGAGCAGTACTTC
CDR3: CASSPTGQSSYEQYF
length: 15
size: -
D: TRBD1
J: TRBJ2-7
V: TRBV7-2

DNA: TGTGCCAGCAGGCTCACGGGGGGGGGCGAGAAGACCCAGTACTTC
CDR3: CASRLTGGGEKTQYF
length: 15
size: -
D: TRBD2
J: TRBJ2-5
V: TRBV6-5

DNA: TGTGCCAGCAGCACAGACAGGGGAAGCGGCTACACCTTC
CDR3: CASSTDRGSGYTF
length: 13
size: -
D: TRBD1
J: TRBJ1-2
V: TRBV12-3/TRBV12-4

DNA: TGTGCCAGCAGTTCTCCCTCGGGGAGCACAGATACGCAGTATTTT
CDR3: CASSSPSGSTDTQYF
length: 15
size: -
D: -
J: TRBJ2-3
V: TRBV6-5

DNA: TGTGCCACCAAAGACAGGGCAACTAATGAAAAACTGTTTTTT
CDR3: CATKDRATNEKLFF
length: 14
size: -
D: TRBD1
J: TRBJ1-4
V: TRBV28

DNA: TGTGCCAGCTCGCGCAGACAGACCAACTCTGGAAACACCATATATTTT
CDR3: CASSRRQTNSGNTIYF
length: 16
size: -
D: -
J: TRBJ1-3
V: TRBV18

DNA: TGTGCTAGTGGTTTACAGGGCCCTCGGGGAAACACCATATATTTT
CDR3: CASGLQGPRGNTIYF
length: 15
size: -
D: -
J: TRBJ1-3
V: TRBV12-5

DNA: TGCGCCAGCAGCACCGGAGATGGGACAGGGGAGGCTTTCTTT
CDR3: CASSTGDGTGEAFF
length: 14
size: once
D: TRBD1
J: TRBJ1-1
V: TRBV5-1

DNA: TGTGCCAGCAGCCTGACAGGGGTCGGCTACACCTTC
CDR3: CASSLTGVGYTF
length: 12
size: -
D: TRBD1
J: TRBJ1-2
V: TRBV12-3/TRBV12-4

DNA: TGTGCCAGCAGTGAAGCGCGGCGTGGCACAGGGGGCGATGAGACCCAGTACTTC
CDR3: CASSEARRGTGGDETQYF
length: 18
size: -
D: TRBD1
J: TRBJ2-5
V: TRBV6-1

DNA: TGTGCCAGCAGTGGACAGGGGGCGCATCAGCCCCAGCATTTT
CDR3: CASSGQGAHQPQHF
length: 14
size: -
D: TRBD1
J: TRBJ1-5
V: TRBV2